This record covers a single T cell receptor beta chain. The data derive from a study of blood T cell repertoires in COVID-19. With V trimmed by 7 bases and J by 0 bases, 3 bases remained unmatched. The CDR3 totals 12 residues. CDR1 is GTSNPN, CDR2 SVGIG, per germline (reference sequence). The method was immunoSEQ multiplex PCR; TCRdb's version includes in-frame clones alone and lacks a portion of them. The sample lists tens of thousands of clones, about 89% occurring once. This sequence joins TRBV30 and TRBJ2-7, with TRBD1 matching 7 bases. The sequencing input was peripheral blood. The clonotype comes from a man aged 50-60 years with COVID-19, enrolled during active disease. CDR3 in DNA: TGTGCCTCTGACAGGGACTCCTACGAGCAGTACTTC. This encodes CASDRDSYEQYF.